The rows below give T cell receptor beta chains drawn from one sample of a study of shared clonotypes between healthy human individuals. TCRdb keeps only in-frame clones here, not all; method: immunoSEQ multiplex PCR. The data show some 2,100,000 clones, 90% to 97% seen once. The source material was naive CD4+ T cells sorted from blood. The receptors here all came from a man between 18 and 35 years old in good health. CDR3s include the opening cysteine and the closing phenylalanine or tryptophan. D genes are given only for firm matches. Only part of the rows carry a size: once, few, many, or a class if the clone is expanded.

>TRBV27|15|TRBJ2-1|NA|once
CASLTRRQDINEQFF
TGTGCCAGCCTGACTCGACGACAGGACATCAATGAGCAGTTCTTC
>TRBV10-1|14|TRBJ2-7|NA|NA
CASSGTPTSYEQYF
TGCGCCAGCAGTGGGACTCCCACCTCCTACGAGCAGTACTTC
>TRBV7-2|16|TRBJ2-3|TRBD2|NA
CASSLEGGRGTDTQYF
TGTGCCAGCAGCTTAGAGGGCGGGAGGGGCACAGATACGCAGTATTTT
>TRBV2|14|TRBJ2-3|NA|NA
CASKAEISTDTQYF
TGTGCCAGCAAGGCGGAGATAAGCACAGATACGCAGTATTTT
>TRBV5-6|15|TRBJ1-2|NA|NA
CASSLETAPLYGYTF
TGTGCCAGCAGCTTGGAGACAGCCCCTCTCTATGGCTACACCTTC
>TRBV28|15|TRBJ2-3|NA|NA
CASSSQGLGTDTQYF
TGTGCCAGCAGTTCACAGGGTTTGGGTACAGATACGCAGTATTTT
>TRBV9|18|TRBJ2-1|NA|NA
CASSVTGRTTETYNEQFF
TGTGCCAGCAGCGTAACCGGGAGAACCACAGAAACCTACAATGAGCAGTTCTTC
>TRBV28|12|TRBJ1-4|NA|NA
CASRQGNEKLFF
TGTGCCAGCAGGCAGGGGAATGAAAAACTGTTTTTT
>TRBV6-1|16|TRBJ2-2|TRBD1|once
CASSEAGQGITGELFF
TGTGCCAGCAGTGAAGCCGGACAGGGGATCACCGGGGAGCTGTTTTTT
>TRBV7-9|15|TRBJ1-2|NA|NA
CASSLVPQGHYGYTF
TGTGCCAGCAGCTTAGTTCCACAGGGACACTATGGCTACACCTTC
>TRBV10-2|14|TRBJ2-3|NA|NA
CASSGVEHTDTQYF
TGCGCCAGCAGTGGGGTAGAACACACAGATACGCAGTATTTT
>TRBV5-4|15|TRBJ1-2|NA|NA
CASSRGYLESDGYTF
TGTGCCAGCAGCAGAGGGTATTTGGAATCGGATGGCTACACCTTC
>TRBV18|14|TRBJ2-3|NA|NA
CASSPAGGTDTQYF
TGTGCCAGCTCACCTGCAGGGGGCACAGATACGCAGTATTTT
>TRBV18|11|TRBJ2-3|NA|NA
CASSTGDTQYF
TGTGCCAGTTCGACGGGAGATACGCAGTATTTT
>TRBV10-3|18|TRBJ2-1|TRBD2|NA
CAISGTSGGAIPYNEQFF
TGTGCCATCAGCGGGACTAGCGGGGGGGCAATCCCCTACAATGAGCAGTTCTTC
>TRBV13|12|TRBJ2-7|NA|NA
CASSYGSLEQYF
TGTGCCAGCAGCTATGGTAGCCTTGAGCAGTACTTC
>TRBV5-4|14|TRBJ2-2|NA|NA
CASSLAPGAGELFF
TGTGCCAGCAGCTTGGCCCCCGGAGCCGGGGAGCTGTTTTTT
>TRBV5-1|13|TRBJ1-1|NA|NA
CASSSNLNTEAFF
TGCGCCAGCAGCTCAAATCTGAACACTGAAGCTTTCTTT
>TRBV4-1|15|TRBJ1-5|TRBD1|NA
CASSSGQGYNQPQHF
TGCGCCAGCAGCTCGGGACAGGGATACAATCAGCCCCAGCATTTT
>TRBV4-3|13|TRBJ2-2|TRBD1|NA
CASRGQGAGELFF
TGCGCCAGCAGAGGGCAGGGGGCCGGGGAGCTGTTTTTT
>TRBV6-5|13|TRBJ1-1|NA|few
CATRRGKNTEAFF
TGTGCCACGCGCCGGGGCAAGAACACTGAAGCTTTCTTT
>TRBV9|16|TRBJ1-1|NA|NA
CASSEPLTGSNTEAFF
TGTGCCAGCAGCGAGCCCCTAACAGGGTCGAACACTGAAGCTTTCTTT
>TRBV6-1|13|TRBJ2-5|NA|NA
CASRRGGQETQYF
TGTGCCAGCAGGAGGGGGGGGCAAGAGACCCAGTACTTC
>TRBV6-1|12|TRBJ2-3|NA|NA
CASSPLADTQYF
TGTGCCAGCAGTCCCCTAGCAGATACGCAGTATTTT
>TRBV11-2|15|TRBJ2-1|NA|NA
CASSGSRQAYNEQFF
TGTGCCAGCAGCGGCTCGCGCCAGGCCTACAATGAGCAGTTCTTC
>TRBV2|13|TRBJ2-7|TRBD2|once
CASTREGLHEQYF
TGTGCCAGCACCCGGGAGGGCCTTCACGAGCAGTACTTC
>TRBV11-2|15|TRBJ2-3|TRBD2|NA
CASSLDGGAPDTQYF
TGTGCCAGCAGCTTAGACGGGGGGGCCCCAGATACGCAGTATTTT
>TRBV30|17|TRBJ1-6|NA|NA
CAWTRGWISSYNSPLHF
TGTGCCTGGACAAGGGGATGGATTAGCTCCTATAATTCACCCCTCCACTTT
>TRBV9|15|TRBJ1-2|TRBD1|NA
CASSTRQGAKDGYTF
TGTGCCAGCAGCACCCGACAGGGGGCGAAAGATGGCTACACCTTC
>TRBV5-6|15|TRBJ2-7|NA|NA
CASSLGGTGTYEQYF
TGTGCCAGCAGCTTGGGGGGGACCGGGACCTACGAGCAGTACTTC
>TRBV6-4|15|TRBJ2-2|NA|NA
CASSRGPIGTGELFF
TGTGCCAGCAGTCGTGGACCAATAGGCACCGGGGAGCTGTTTTTT
>TRBV7-2|14|TRBJ2-7|NA|NA
CASSLASGGYEQYF
TGTGCCAGCAGCTTAGCCTCCGGGGGCTACGAGCAGTACTTC
>TRBV6-1|11|TRBJ1-2|TRBD1|NA
CASRRQGGYTF
TGTGCCAGCAGGAGACAGGGTGGCTACACCTTC
>TRBV18|14|TRBJ1-2|NA|NA
CASSPPGAGRGYTF
TGTGCCAGCTCACCACCAGGGGCAGGGCGAGGCTACACCTTC
>TRBV10-2|17|TRBJ2-2|NA|NA
CASSGTRQAANPGELFF
TGCGCCAGCAGCGGAACTAGACAGGCAGCGAACCCCGGGGAGCTGTTTTTT
>TRBV28|12|TRBJ2-7|NA|NA
CASSFSTYEQYF
TGTGCCAGCAGTTTCAGCACCTACGAGCAGTACTTC
>TRBV19|13|TRBJ2-5|NA|NA
CASSSGKQETQYF
TGTGCCAGTAGTAGCGGGAAGCAAGAGACCCAGTACTTC
>TRBV4-3|14|TRBJ2-3|NA|NA
CASSHVGGLDTQYF
TGCGCCAGCAGCCATGTTGGGGGGTTAGATACGCAGTATTTT
>TRBV11-2|14|TRBJ2-5|TRBD1|NA
CASSPGQGQETQYF
TGTGCCAGCAGCCCTGGACAGGGACAAGAGACCCAGTACTTC
>TRBV5-6|19|TRBJ2-2|TRBD2|NA
CASTIWGTSGRAGTGELFF
TGTGCCAGCACCATCTGGGGGACTAGCGGGAGGGCCGGGACCGGGGAGCTGTTTTTT
>TRBV27|14|TRBJ2-1|NA|NA
CASRGLSSYNEQFF
TGTGCCAGCAGAGGACTGAGCTCCTACAATGAGCAGTTCTTC